This TCR beta chain was identified in a study of cytomegalovirus exposure and HLA in healthy donors. On the study more broadly: The Caucasian-associated ancestry cluster contained approximately 81% of the roughly 390 genotyped donors.

It was with 60 Vbeta and 13 Jbeta primers that the PCR ran. The assay was immunoSEQ multiplex PCR, and TCRdb's table has in-frame clones only and misses some. The sample consists of around 150,000 clones, around 79% of them appearing once. This clone was seen a few times. The antigen is undetermined. Study conclusions and caveats: Cytomegalovirus status, reportedly, was diagnosed with high specificity and sensitivity by the classifier. A link between a missense DCLRE1C variant and TCR beta V- and J-gene trimming emerged from a later analysis.

The V end was cut by 10 bases, the J end by 2 bases, with 11 bases between. The CDR3 is 12 amino acids. The germline gives CDR1 MNHEY, CDR2 SMNVEV (reference sequence). This TCR derives from a woman aged 40 to 50 in good health and CMV-seronegative. The source material was PBMCs. J is TRBJ1-2 and V is TRBV27, with D perhaps matching TRBD1 (6 bases). CDR3 DNA: TGTGCCACCTTGGACAGAAACTATGGCTACACCTTC. This gives the protein CATLDRNYGYTF.